This TCR beta chain was documented in a study of CD8 T cells in ankylosing spondylitis. Study findings and constraints: Researchers reportedly found disease-linked clones significantly enriched in matched ankylosing spondylitis synovial fluid. Apparently characteristic of ankylosing spondylitis blood was a TCR beta motif (under ten highly homologous variants).

One entry per CDR3 protein, called by TCRdb with MiXCR from the 5' RACE reads. The table lists around 140,000 distinct CDR3 sequences, about 15% of them singletons. With respect to this clonotype: Its antigen is unidentified.

J was trimmed by 3 bases and V by 4 bases; bases with no gene match: 5. Per germline, CDR1 SQVTM and CDR2 ANQGSEA. The CDR3 sequence is 14 residues long. The chain couples TRBV29-1 to TRBJ2-7; 11 bases match TRBD2. This clonotype originated in a male donor with ankylosing spondylitis. The sequencing sample was made of blood, either unsorted or a sorted T cell fraction (not recorded which). The CDR3 coding sequence is TGCAGCGTTGCCGCTAGCGGGAGGTTCTACGAGCAGTACTTC. Protein: CSVAASGRFYEQYF.